This TCR beta chain came from a study of blood T cell repertoires in COVID-19. Study background: PBMCs, B-cell-depleted T cells, or T cells were the source of the cDNA or gDNA that made up the material.

In the original workflow: Using reference gene primer amplification, nucleated cell counts were estimated. Produced via immunoSEQ multiplex PCR; TCRdb's table is partial and in-frame only. Clone size and the V and J calls come from that table; the DNA yielded D and trimming. The sample carries 130,000 or so clones, around 84% recorded once. This clone was seen more than once but under ten times. Seattle-derived patients entered the study during active infection and were followed longitudinally. The sample taken for sequencing was peripheral blood. This receptor was identified in a young man with COVID-19, enrolled during active disease.

In nucleotides, the CDR3 is TGTGCCAGCAGTGTGCGAGAGCAAGTCTATGGCTACACCTTC. Its translation is CASSVREQVYGYTF. This chain links TRBV2 with TRBJ1-2; no clear D. V gave up 4 bases and J gave up 4 bases, with 13 bases separating them. CDR1 and CDR2 from the germline V gene are SNHLY and FYNNEI. This CDR3 contains 14 residues.